This TCR beta chain came from a study of CD8 T cells in Susac syndrome. The CDR3 extends over 12 amino acids. Looked up from germline, CDR1 is SGHRS and CDR2 is YFSETQ. V was clipped by 4 bases and J by 0 bases, with 5 bases between them. cDNA came from 0.5 to 1 ug RNA primed by random hexamers. TCRdb fed the immunoSEQ multiplex PCR reads into MiXCR, producing one record per CDR3 protein. Among around 170,000 distinct CDR3 sequences listed, approximately 95% were seen once. This clonotype has only a few counts. Negative isolation was used for CD8+ and CD4+ T cells, and FACS enrichment was applied to TEMRA cells.

This chain links TRBV5-1 with TRBJ2-7; D is unclear. The sequencing input was CD8+ T cells from PBMCs. The TCR comes from a human donor with Susac syndrome. The chain's CDR3 is CASSLPSYEQYF. In DNA, the CDR3 is TGCGCCAGCAGCCTCCCCTCCTACGAGCAGTACTTC.